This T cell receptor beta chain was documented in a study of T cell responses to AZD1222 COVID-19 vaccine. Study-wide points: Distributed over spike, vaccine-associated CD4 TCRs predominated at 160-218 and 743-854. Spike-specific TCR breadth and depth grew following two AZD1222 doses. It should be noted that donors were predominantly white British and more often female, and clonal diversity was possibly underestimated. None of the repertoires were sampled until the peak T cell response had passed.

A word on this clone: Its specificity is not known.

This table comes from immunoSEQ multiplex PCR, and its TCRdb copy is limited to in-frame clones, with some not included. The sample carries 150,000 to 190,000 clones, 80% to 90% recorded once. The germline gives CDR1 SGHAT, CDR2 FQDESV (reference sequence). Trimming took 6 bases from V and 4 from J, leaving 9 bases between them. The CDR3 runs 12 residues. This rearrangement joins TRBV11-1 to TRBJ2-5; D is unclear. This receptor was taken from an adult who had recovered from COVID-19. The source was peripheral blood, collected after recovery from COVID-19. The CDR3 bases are TGTGCCAGCAGGATGTCGGGAGAGACCCAGTACTTC. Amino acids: CASRMSGETQYF.